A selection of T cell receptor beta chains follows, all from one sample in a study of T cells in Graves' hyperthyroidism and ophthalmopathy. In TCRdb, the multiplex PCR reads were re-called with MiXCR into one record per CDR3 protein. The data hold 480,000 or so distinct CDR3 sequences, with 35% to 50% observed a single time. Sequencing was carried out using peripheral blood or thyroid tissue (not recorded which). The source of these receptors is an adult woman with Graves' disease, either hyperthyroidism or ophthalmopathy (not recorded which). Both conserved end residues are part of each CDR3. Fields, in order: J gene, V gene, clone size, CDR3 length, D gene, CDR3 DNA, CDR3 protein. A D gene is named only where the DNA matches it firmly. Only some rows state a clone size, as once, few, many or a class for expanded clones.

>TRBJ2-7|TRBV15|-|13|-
TGTGCCACCAGCAGTGAACCGACGGACCAGCAGTACTTC
CATSSEPTDQQYF
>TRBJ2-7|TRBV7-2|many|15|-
TGTGCCAGCAGCTTAATGGGGTCAACCTCCTACGAGCAGTACTTC
CASSLMGSTSYEQYF
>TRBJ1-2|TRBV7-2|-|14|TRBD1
TGTGCCAGCAGCCTTACGCGAGGGGGCGTTGGCTACACCTTC
CASSLTRGGVGYTF
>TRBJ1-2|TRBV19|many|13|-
TGTGCCAGTAGTGGCCTGAACGCAGCTTACTACACCTTC
CASSGLNAAYYTF
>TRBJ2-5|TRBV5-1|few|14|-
TGCGCCAGCACCCAAACTTCAGGGAGAGAGACCCAGTACTTC
CASTQTSGRETQYF
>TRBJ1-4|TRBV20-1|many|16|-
TGCAGTGCTAGAGCGTTTAAGACGAGCAATAATGAAAAACTGTTTTTT
CSARAFKTSNNEKLFF
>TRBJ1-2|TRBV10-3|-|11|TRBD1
TGTGCCACTGGACAGGGTGGAGGCTACACCTTC
CATGQGGGYTF
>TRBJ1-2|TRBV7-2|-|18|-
TGTGCCAGCAGTCCTTCACTGCCGGACCTGGGCCCTCACTATGGCTACACCTTC
CASSPSLPDLGPHYGYTF
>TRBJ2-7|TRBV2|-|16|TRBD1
TGTGCCAGCAGTGAAGCCTCCCACGGGACAGTCTACGAGCAGTACTTC
CASSEASHGTVYEQYF
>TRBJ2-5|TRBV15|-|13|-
TGTGCCACCAGCGAGGGGCTCCAAGAGACCCAGTACTTC
CATSEGLQETQYF
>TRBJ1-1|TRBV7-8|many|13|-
TGTGCCAGCCATCTTAATCTGGGAACTGAAGCTTTCTTT
CASHLNLGTEAFF
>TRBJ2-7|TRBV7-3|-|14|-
TGTGCCAGCAGCCCCGGTTGGCAATCCAACGAGCAGTACTTC
CASSPGWQSNEQYF
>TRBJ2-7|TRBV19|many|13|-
TGTGCCAGTAGTATTCAAGGGCCGTACGAGCAGTACTTC
CASSIQGPYEQYF
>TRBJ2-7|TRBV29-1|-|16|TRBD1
TGCAGCGTCTCTCTACGGACAGGGGGAACAGTGTACGAGCAGTACTTC
CSVSLRTGGTVYEQYF
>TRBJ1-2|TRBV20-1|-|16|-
-
CSASRDRVGTNYGCTF
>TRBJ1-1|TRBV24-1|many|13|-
TGTGCCACCAGTGACTCAACAGGGACTGAAGCTTTCTTT
CATSDSTGTEAFF
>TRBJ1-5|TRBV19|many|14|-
TGTGCCAGTAGCTACAGGGAAAGCAATCAGCCCCAGCATTTT
CASSYRESNQPQHF
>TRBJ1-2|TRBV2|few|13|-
TGTGCCAGCAGTGGGGGGCTTTATTATGGCTACACCTTC
CASSGGLYYGYTF
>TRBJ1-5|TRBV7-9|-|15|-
TGTGCCAGCAGCTTAACCCCGGGCCCCAATCAGCCCCAGCATTTT
CASSLTPGPNQPQHF
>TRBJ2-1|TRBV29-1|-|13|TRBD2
TGCAGCGTAATGGGACTAGCGGGAGGTGAGCAGTTCTTC
CSVMGLAGGEQFF
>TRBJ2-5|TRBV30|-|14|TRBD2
TGTGCCTGGAGTAGGGGCACTAGCGCCGAGACCCAGTACTTC
CAWSRGTSAETQYF
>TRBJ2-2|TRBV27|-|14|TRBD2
TGTGCCAGCAGTTCGGGGGGGGTCAGCGGGGAGCTGTTTTTT
CASSSGGVSGELFF
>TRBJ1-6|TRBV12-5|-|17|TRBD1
TGTGCTAGTGGTCCTGCCCCCAGGGGGACTTGTGATTCACCCCTCCACTTT
CASGPAPRGTCDSPLHF
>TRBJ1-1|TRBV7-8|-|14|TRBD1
TGTGCCAGCAGCAAGGACAGGGGCGACACTGAAGCTTTCTTT
CASSKDRGDTEAFF
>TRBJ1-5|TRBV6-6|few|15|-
TGTGCCAGCAGTCAACAGGGTATGAGCAATCAGCCCCAGCATTTT
CASSQQGMSNQPQHF
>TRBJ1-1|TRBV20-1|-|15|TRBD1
TGCAGTGCTAGGAGGGCAGGGGGCGGTAACACTGAAGCTTTCTTT
CSARRAGGGNTEAFF